This is a list of T cell receptor beta chains from one sample in a study of vaccination and CD4 T cells after COVID-19. TCRdb processed the PCR reads anew with MiXCR; each CDR3 protein has one entry. The sample carries some 15,000 distinct CDR3 sequences, 60% to 80% recorded once. Their antigens are not known. Sequencing input: CD4+ T cells from blood, cultured in vitro. The receptor source for this set is a human donor who had recovered from COVID-19. Both conserved end residues are part of each CDR3. Fields, in order: clone size, D gene, V gene, J gene, CDR3 DNA, CDR3 protein. D genes are given only for firm matches. Some rows mark clone size as missing; the rest say once, few, many or name a class of expanded clone.

clone size: -; D gene: -; V gene: TRBV20-1; J gene: TRBJ2-3; CDR3 DNA: TGCAGTGCCCCCTCCCGGGACCAGGGGGATACGCAGTATTTT; CDR3 protein: CSAPSRDQGDTQYF
clone size: -; D gene: TRBD2; V gene: TRBV6-2/TRBV6-3; J gene: TRBJ2-3; CDR3 DNA: TGTGCCAGCAGTTACCCCCCATGGACTAGCCATACGCAGTATTTT; CDR3 protein: CASSYPPWTSHTQYF
clone size: -; D gene: TRBD2; V gene: TRBV6-1; J gene: TRBJ2-3; CDR3 DNA: TGTGCCAGCAGTCGGGAGCGGGGTAGCACAGATACGCAGTATTTT; CDR3 protein: CASSRERGSTDTQYF
clone size: -; D gene: TRBD1; V gene: TRBV19; J gene: TRBJ1-5; CDR3 DNA: TGTGCCAGTAGACTCCGCGCAGGGGCAGGGGGGAATCAGCCCCAGCATTTT; CDR3 protein: CASRLRAGAGGNQPQHF
clone size: few; D gene: -; V gene: TRBV28; J gene: TRBJ1-1; CDR3 DNA: TGTGCCAGCACCTGGGGGGGCGCGTACACTGAAGCTTTCTTT; CDR3 protein: CASTWGGAYTEAFF
clone size: -; D gene: -; V gene: TRBV11-2; J gene: TRBJ2-3; CDR3 DNA: TGTGCCAGCAGGGGGCCTTTCCCCGGCACAGATACGCAGTATTTT; CDR3 protein: CASRGPFPGTDTQYF
clone size: -; D gene: -; V gene: TRBV11-2; J gene: TRBJ2-5; CDR3 DNA: TGTGCCAGCAGCCAAGGGCGCGGGGCCCAGGGGACCCAGTACTTC; CDR3 protein: CASSQGRGAQGTQYF
clone size: once; D gene: TRBD2; V gene: TRBV6-1; J gene: TRBJ2-7; CDR3 DNA: TGTGCCAGCAGTGAAGTTAGCGGGAGAACCTACGAGCAGTACTTC; CDR3 protein: CASSEVSGRTYEQYF
clone size: few; D gene: TRBD2; V gene: TRBV20-1; J gene: TRBJ2-4; CDR3 DNA: TGCAGTGCCGGGGGTAGCGGGAACATTCAGTACTTC; CDR3 protein: CSAGGSGNIQYF
clone size: -; D gene: TRBD2; V gene: TRBV12-3/TRBV12-4; J gene: TRBJ2-3; CDR3 DNA: TGTGCCAGCAGACTAACCAGCGGGAGTGATACGCAGTATTTT; CDR3 protein: CASRLTSGSDTQYF
clone size: once; D gene: TRBD2; V gene: TRBV7-9; J gene: TRBJ2-5; CDR3 DNA: TGTGCCAGCAGCTTAATAATAGCGGGGACCCAAGAGACCCAGTACTTC; CDR3 protein: CASSLIIAGTQETQYF
clone size: -; D gene: TRBD2; V gene: TRBV2; J gene: TRBJ2-1; CDR3 DNA: TGTGCCAGCAGTGAAATACTAGCGGACAATGAGCAGTTCTTC; CDR3 protein: CASSEILADNEQFF
clone size: -; D gene: -; V gene: TRBV28; J gene: TRBJ1-5; CDR3 DNA: TGTGCCAGTCGGGGGAGTAATCAGCCCCAGCATTTT; CDR3 protein: CASRGSNQPQHF
clone size: few; D gene: -; V gene: TRBV20-1; J gene: TRBJ2-3; CDR3 DNA: TGCAGTGCTAGAGAGCTAGCGCGGAGTACGCAGTATTTT; CDR3 protein: CSARELARSTQYF
clone size: -; D gene: TRBD2; V gene: TRBV7-9; J gene: TRBJ2-5; CDR3 DNA: TGTGCCAGCAGCCGTCTAGCGGCCCAAGAGACCCAGTACTTC; CDR3 protein: CASSRLAAQETQYF
clone size: -; D gene: -; V gene: TRBV24-1; J gene: TRBJ2-3; CDR3 DNA: TGTGCCACCAGTGATACTCAGGGGACGGGGGGTAGCACAGATACGCAGTATTTT; CDR3 protein: CATSDTQGTGGSTDTQYF
clone size: -; D gene: TRBD1; V gene: TRBV19; J gene: TRBJ2-5; CDR3 DNA: TGTGCCAGTAGACCGACAGGGGGGTTTGGAGAGACCCAGTACTTC; CDR3 protein: CASRPTGGFGETQYF
clone size: -; D gene: -; V gene: TRBV27; J gene: TRBJ2-3; CDR3 DNA: TGTGCCAGCAGTCCCCAGGGTTTTACAGATACGCAGTATTTT; CDR3 protein: CASSPQGFTDTQYF
clone size: few; D gene: TRBD1; V gene: TRBV2; J gene: TRBJ1-1; CDR3 DNA: TGTGCCAGCACCCCCCGGGACAGGGGCACTGAAGCTTTCTTT; CDR3 protein: CASTPRDRGTEAFF
clone size: -; D gene: TRBD2; V gene: TRBV12-3/TRBV12-4; J gene: TRBJ2-3; CDR3 DNA: TGTGCCAGCAGTTTAATAGCGGGGGGCGACACAGATACGCAGTATTTT; CDR3 protein: CASSLIAGGDTDTQYF
clone size: -; D gene: TRBD1; V gene: TRBV19; J gene: TRBJ2-5; CDR3 DNA: TGTGCCAGTACCCCGGACAGGATTACAGAGACCCAGTACTTC; CDR3 protein: CASTPDRITETQYF
clone size: -; D gene: TRBD1; V gene: TRBV7-2; J gene: TRBJ2-7; CDR3 DNA: TGTGCCAGCAGCTTAACAGGACAGGGGCGAGCCTCCTACGAGCAGTACTTC; CDR3 protein: CASSLTGQGRASYEQYF
clone size: few; D gene: TRBD2; V gene: TRBV6-5; J gene: TRBJ2-7; CDR3 DNA: TGTGCCAGCAGTTACGTCGGCGGGAGCGCCAGCGAGCAGTACTTC; CDR3 protein: CASSYVGGSASEQYF
clone size: -; D gene: -; V gene: TRBV20-1; J gene: TRBJ1-5; CDR3 DNA: TGCAGTGCTAGAGGGACAACAGACAATCAGCCCCAGCATTTT; CDR3 protein: CSARGTTDNQPQHF
clone size: -; D gene: -; V gene: TRBV14; J gene: TRBJ1-1; CDR3 DNA: TGTGCCAGCAGCCTCATTTGGGGCAAGAACACTGAAGCTTTCTTT; CDR3 protein: CASSLIWGKNTEAFF
clone size: -; D gene: TRBD1; V gene: TRBV20-1; J gene: TRBJ2-2; CDR3 DNA: TGCAGTGCTCGTAAACAGGGGGCGTTCGACACCGGGGAGCTGTTTTTT; CDR3 protein: CSARKQGAFDTGELFF
clone size: -; D gene: -; V gene: TRBV10-3; J gene: TRBJ1-2; CDR3 DNA: TGTGCCATCAGTGAGTCGAGTGGAGGGAGAGGCTATGGCTACACCTTC; CDR3 protein: CAISESSGGRGYGYTF
clone size: -; D gene: -; V gene: TRBV7-6; J gene: TRBJ2-3; CDR3 DNA: TGTGCCAGCAGCTCCCCGGATAGCACAGATACGCAGTATTTT; CDR3 protein: CASSSPDSTDTQYF
clone size: -; D gene: TRBD1; V gene: TRBV27; J gene: TRBJ1-2; CDR3 DNA: TGTGCCAGCAGTTTTTACAGGACAGGGGGCTTCTATGGCTACACCTTC; CDR3 protein: CASSFYRTGGFYGYTF
clone size: few; D gene: -; V gene: TRBV20-1; J gene: TRBJ1-5; CDR3 DNA: TGCAGTGCTAGAGATGGGTCGGCACAGCTTAATCAGCCCCAGCATTTT; CDR3 protein: CSARDGSAQLNQPQHF
clone size: -; D gene: TRBD1; V gene: TRBV25-1; J gene: TRBJ1-1; CDR3 DNA: TGTGCCAGCAGTTCTACAGGGGACACTGAAGCTTTCTTT; CDR3 protein: CASSSTGDTEAFF
clone size: few; D gene: -; V gene: TRBV7-2; J gene: TRBJ1-2; CDR3 DNA: TGTGCCAGCAGCTTAAATTCTCCCGGCAGTTCCTATGGCTACACCTTC; CDR3 protein: CASSLNSPGSSYGYTF
clone size: few; D gene: TRBD2; V gene: TRBV20-1; J gene: TRBJ2-3; CDR3 DNA: TGCAGTGCCTTAGCGGGCGGCGGCACAGATACGCAGTATTTT; CDR3 protein: CSALAGGGTDTQYF
clone size: few; D gene: -; V gene: TRBV20-1; J gene: TRBJ1-1; CDR3 DNA: TGCAGTGCTACGGTGAACACTGAAGCTTTCTTT; CDR3 protein: CSATVNTEAFF
clone size: -; D gene: TRBD1; V gene: TRBV7-2; J gene: TRBJ2-3; CDR3 DNA: TGTGCCAGCAGCTTAGCCCCCCAGGGGGCTAGCACAGATACGCAGTATTTT; CDR3 protein: CASSLAPQGASTDTQYF
clone size: -; D gene: TRBD2; V gene: TRBV4-2; J gene: TRBJ2-1; CDR3 DNA: TGTGCCAGCAGCCAAGACGCCGGTATTGGCGGGAGAGAGTACAATGAGCAGTTCTTC; CDR3 protein: CASSQDAGIGGREYNEQFF
clone size: -; D gene: -; V gene: TRBV7-2; J gene: TRBJ1-2; CDR3 DNA: TGTGCCAGCAGCTTCGGACCCACCTTC; CDR3 protein: CASSFGPTF
clone size: -; D gene: -; V gene: TRBV7-3; J gene: TRBJ2-2; CDR3 DNA: TGTGCCAGCAGCTTGGTCCAGGGTGGTAACACCGGGGAGCTGTTTTTT; CDR3 protein: CASSLVQGGNTGELFF
clone size: -; D gene: -; V gene: TRBV21-1; J gene: TRBJ1-1; CDR3 DNA: TGTGCCAGCAGCAAAGGGGGGGCGCGGGACACTGAAGCTTTCTTT; CDR3 protein: CASSKGGARDTEAFF
clone size: -; D gene: TRBD1; V gene: TRBV5-5; J gene: TRBJ1-4; CDR3 DNA: TGTGCCAGCAGCGCCGGGGACAGGGGGGATGAAAAACTGTTTTTT; CDR3 protein: CASSAGDRGDEKLFF
clone size: few; D gene: TRBD1; V gene: TRBV7-2; J gene: TRBJ1-5; CDR3 DNA: TGTGCCAGCAGACCCTCCGGGACAGGGGGCAATCAGCCCCAGCATTTT; CDR3 protein: CASRPSGTGGNQPQHF
clone size: -; D gene: TRBD2; V gene: TRBV30; J gene: TRBJ2-2; CDR3 DNA: TGTGCCTGGAGTGTTAGCGGGGGGGTTGGGCTGTTTTTT; CDR3 protein: CAWSVSGGVGLFF
clone size: -; D gene: -; V gene: TRBV2; J gene: TRBJ1-1; CDR3 DNA: TGTGCCAGCACAGGGGCGACTGAAGCTTTCTTT; CDR3 protein: CASTGATEAFF
clone size: few; D gene: -; V gene: TRBV7-2; J gene: TRBJ2-1; CDR3 DNA: TGTGCCAGCAGCTACGGACTACCGAGCAATGAGCAGTTCTTC; CDR3 protein: CASSYGLPSNEQFF
clone size: few; D gene: TRBD1; V gene: TRBV27; J gene: TRBJ1-6; CDR3 DNA: TGTGCCAGCAGTCGAGACAGGGACGGGGAGAATTCACCCCTCCACTTT; CDR3 protein: CASSRDRDGENSPLHF
clone size: -; D gene: -; V gene: TRBV6-1; J gene: TRBJ1-2; CDR3 DNA: TGTGCCAGCAGTGTGACAGCAAACTATGGCTACACCTTC; CDR3 protein: CASSVTANYGYTF
clone size: -; D gene: -; V gene: TRBV29-1; J gene: TRBJ2-3; CDR3 DNA: TGCAGCTCAAGGGGGGACGGTTTCACAGATACGCAGTATTTT; CDR3 protein: CSSRGDGFTDTQYF
clone size: -; D gene: TRBD1; V gene: TRBV7-2; J gene: TRBJ1-4; CDR3 DNA: TGTGCCAGCAGCTTAGGGGACAGGGACGGTGAAAAACTGTTTTTT; CDR3 protein: CASSLGDRDGEKLFF
clone size: -; D gene: -; V gene: TRBV6-1; J gene: TRBJ1-5; CDR3 DNA: TGTGCCAGCAGAGGTCAGGTTAGCAATCAGCCCCAGCATTTT; CDR3 protein: CASRGQVSNQPQHF
clone size: once; D gene: -; V gene: TRBV19; J gene: TRBJ2-1; CDR3 DNA: TGTGCCAGCTCCCCCGGACGTATATCCTACAATGAGCAGTTCTTC; CDR3 protein: CASSPGRISYNEQFF
clone size: -; D gene: -; V gene: TRBV11-2; J gene: TRBJ2-2; CDR3 DNA: TGTGCCAGCAGCCCCAAGCCCTCATTGGTCACCGGGGAGCTGTTTTTT; CDR3 protein: CASSPKPSLVTGELFF
clone size: -; D gene: TRBD1; V gene: TRBV6-2/TRBV6-3; J gene: TRBJ1-2; CDR3 DNA: TGTGCCAGCAAGGCAGGGACAGCTTCTAACTATGGCTACACCTTC; CDR3 protein: CASKAGTASNYGYTF
clone size: -; D gene: TRBD1; V gene: TRBV7-9; J gene: TRBJ2-7; CDR3 DNA: TGTGCCAGCAGCTGGACAGGGGAAAGGCGCGAGCAGTACTTC; CDR3 protein: CASSWTGERREQYF